The clone carrying this T cell receptor (beta chain) was counted many times. Its target is unknown. The time point denotes: newly diagnosed GD, antithyroid drugs for less than 3 months. Isolated PBMC RNA provided the starting material for the TCR library. Assembly of TCR beta libraries relied on iRepertoire HTBI primers together with Arm-PCR of CDR3 regions. Each CDR3 protein is one row after TCRdb ran MiXCR on the multiplex PCR reads. Among around 230,000 distinct CDR3 sequences listed, about 16% were seen once. These data are taken from a study of regulatory T cells in long-lasting Graves disease. General study findings and limits: Preferential use of TRBV28, TRBJ1-2 and TRBJ2-5 was seen in persistent disease.

The CDR3 covers 15 residues. V was cut by 6 bases and J by 4 bases, with 15 bases left in between. This sample comprised peripheral blood mononuclear cells (PBMCs), obtained at new diagnosis, from a patient treated with antithyroid drugs. The sequence was collected from a female donor with Graves disease. The rearrangement joins TRBV12-3 or TRBV12-4 to TRBJ1-4; D remains ambiguous. The CDR3 loop reads CASRKHGPINEKLFF. The CDR3 coding sequence is TGTGCCAGCAGGAAGCATGGACCGATTAATGAAAAACTGTTTTTT.